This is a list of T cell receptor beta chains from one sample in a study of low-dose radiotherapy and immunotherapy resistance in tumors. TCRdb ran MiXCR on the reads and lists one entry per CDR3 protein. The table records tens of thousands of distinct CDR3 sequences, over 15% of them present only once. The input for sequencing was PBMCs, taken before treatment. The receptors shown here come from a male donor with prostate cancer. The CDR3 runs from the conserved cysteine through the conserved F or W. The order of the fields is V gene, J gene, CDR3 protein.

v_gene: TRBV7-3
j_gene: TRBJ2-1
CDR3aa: CASSPLGSSSDEQFF

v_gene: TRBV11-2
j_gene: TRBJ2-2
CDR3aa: CASSFPGTGEVGELFF

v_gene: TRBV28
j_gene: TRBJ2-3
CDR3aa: CASSLPLIGGTSTDTQYF

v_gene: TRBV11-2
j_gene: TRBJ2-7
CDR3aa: CASSFPSGTGHSYEQYF

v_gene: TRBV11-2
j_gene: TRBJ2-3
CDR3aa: CASTLGTGSTDTQYF

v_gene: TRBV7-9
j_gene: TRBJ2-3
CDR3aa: CASSPMWGQLRDTQYF

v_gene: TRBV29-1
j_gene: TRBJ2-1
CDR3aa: CSVDRLYDEQFF

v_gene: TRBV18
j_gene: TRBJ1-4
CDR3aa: CASSLGQGRNEKLFF

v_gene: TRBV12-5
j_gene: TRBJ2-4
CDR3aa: CASGWSGGWLNIQYF

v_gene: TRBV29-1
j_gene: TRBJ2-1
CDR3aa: CSVEGSKRRRGVGDEQFF

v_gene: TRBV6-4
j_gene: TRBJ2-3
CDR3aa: CASSDSPGGTDTQYF

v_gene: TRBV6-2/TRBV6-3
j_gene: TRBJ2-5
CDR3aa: CASGTAASGTQYF

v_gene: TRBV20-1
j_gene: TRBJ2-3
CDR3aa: CSIRGRDTDTQYF

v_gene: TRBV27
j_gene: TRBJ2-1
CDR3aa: CASSWEAGSYNEQFF

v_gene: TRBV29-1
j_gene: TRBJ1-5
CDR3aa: CSVDRAGNQPQHF

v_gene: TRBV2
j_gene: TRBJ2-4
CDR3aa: CASSGGREDGKNIQYF

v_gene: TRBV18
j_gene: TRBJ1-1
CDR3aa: CASSRQVDNTEAFF

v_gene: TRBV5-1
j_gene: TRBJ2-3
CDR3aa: CASSYIGNTPDTQYF

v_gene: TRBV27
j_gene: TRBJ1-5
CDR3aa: CASSYSYSNQPQHF

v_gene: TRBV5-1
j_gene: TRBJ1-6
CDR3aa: CASSLGWGSSPLHF

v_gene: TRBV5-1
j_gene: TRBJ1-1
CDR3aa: CATSIGANTEAFF

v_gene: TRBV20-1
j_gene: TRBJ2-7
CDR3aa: CSAYSGGVPYEQYF

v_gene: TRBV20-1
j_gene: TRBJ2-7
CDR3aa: CSARTQGYEQYF

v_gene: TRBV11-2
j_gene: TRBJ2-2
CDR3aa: CATEVSLNTGELFF

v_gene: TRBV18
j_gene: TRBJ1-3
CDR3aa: CASSPDRPDSGNTIYF

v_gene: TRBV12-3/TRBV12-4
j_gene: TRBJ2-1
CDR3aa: CASSLPYPLRGGLEQFF

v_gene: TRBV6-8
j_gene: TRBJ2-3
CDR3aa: CASGGPSTDTQYF

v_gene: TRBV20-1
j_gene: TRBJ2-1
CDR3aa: CSARGVRGGSYNEQFF

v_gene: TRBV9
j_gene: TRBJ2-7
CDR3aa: CASHLFDGLSYEQYF

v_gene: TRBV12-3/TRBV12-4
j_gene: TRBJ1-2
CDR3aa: CASSLARGYGYTF

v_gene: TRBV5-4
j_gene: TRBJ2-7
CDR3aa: CASSFLAGSSYEQYF

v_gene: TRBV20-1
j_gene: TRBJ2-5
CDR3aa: CSARVLAGGGETQYF

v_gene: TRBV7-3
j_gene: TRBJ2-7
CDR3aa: CASSPKDRASYEQYF

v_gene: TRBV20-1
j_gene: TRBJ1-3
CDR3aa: CSARDRGNTIYF

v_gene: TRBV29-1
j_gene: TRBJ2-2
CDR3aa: CSGRQGAEAGELFF

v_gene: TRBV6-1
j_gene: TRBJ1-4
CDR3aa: CASSEATINENEKLFF

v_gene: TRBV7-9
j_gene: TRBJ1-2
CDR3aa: CASSLTGEGYTF

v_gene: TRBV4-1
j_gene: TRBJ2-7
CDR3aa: CASSQEGQQTHEQYF

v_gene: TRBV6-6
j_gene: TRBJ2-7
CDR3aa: CASVGAAVRQQYF

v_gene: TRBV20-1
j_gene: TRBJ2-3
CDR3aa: CSARSASGGAWTDTQYF

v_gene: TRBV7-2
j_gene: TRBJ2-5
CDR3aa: CASSSTRAGRRETQYF

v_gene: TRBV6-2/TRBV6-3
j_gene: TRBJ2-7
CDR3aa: CASSYPSEGVKQYF

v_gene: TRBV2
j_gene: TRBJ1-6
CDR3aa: CATQAAVKSPLHF

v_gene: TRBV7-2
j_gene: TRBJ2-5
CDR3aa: CASILQGWASGEETQYF

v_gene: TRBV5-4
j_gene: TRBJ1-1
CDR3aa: CASSPLNLNTEAFF

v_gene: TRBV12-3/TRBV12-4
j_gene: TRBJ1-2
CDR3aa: CASSYGPLGYTF

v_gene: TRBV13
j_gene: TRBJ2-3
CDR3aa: CATSTQRGYTSTDTQYF

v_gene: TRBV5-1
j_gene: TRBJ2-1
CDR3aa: CASSRGFTVGNEQFF

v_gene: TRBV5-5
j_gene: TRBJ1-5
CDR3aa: CASSLGVGGNQPQHF

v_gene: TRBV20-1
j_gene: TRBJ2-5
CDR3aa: CSARTGTAEETQYF

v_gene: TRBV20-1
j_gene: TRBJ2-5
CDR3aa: CSARDAGGLETQYF

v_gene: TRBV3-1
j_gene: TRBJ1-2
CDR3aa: CASSRGDYGYTF

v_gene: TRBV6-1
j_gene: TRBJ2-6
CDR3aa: CASSARGSGANVLTF

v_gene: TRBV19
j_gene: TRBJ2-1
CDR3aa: CASTQILAGGNEQFF

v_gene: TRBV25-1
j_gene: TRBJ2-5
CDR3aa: CASSDDRGETQYF

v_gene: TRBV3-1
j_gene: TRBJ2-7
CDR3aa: CASSQGDNRYEQYF

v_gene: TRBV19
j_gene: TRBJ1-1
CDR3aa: CASSWPREGGTEAFF

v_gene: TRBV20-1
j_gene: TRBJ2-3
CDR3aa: CSASPLSGGHTDTQYF

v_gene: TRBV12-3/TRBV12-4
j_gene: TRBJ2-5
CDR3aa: CASSLLPSQETQYF